A single sample is the source of the 9 T cell receptor beta chains below, sequenced in a study of beta chain features in type 1 diabetes. Of the isolated RNA, all was reverse transcribed, and so the sequenced material was expressed TCRB transcripts. Here immunoSEQ multiplex PCR was the method, and the copy in TCRdb shows in-frame clones only, minus some. The table records hundreds of thousands of clones, about an eighth of them present only once. Whole-study results and caveats: TCRB CDR3s were moderately but significantly shorter in Type 1 diabetes patients in all four CD4+ subsets.

No antigen has been identified for these receptors. Sequencing was done on a sample of naive CD4+ T cells from blood. Source of these receptors: a young man with type 1 diabetes.

V gene TRBV11-2 combines with J gene TRBJ1-3, with D hard to call. Deletions cut 6 bases from V and 4 bases from J, with 7 bases between. Germline lookup yields CDR1 SGHAT and CDR2 FQNNGV. The CDR3 covers 12 residues. CDR3 sequence reads: CASSLPGNTIYF. The CDR3 DNA sequence: TGTGCCAGCAGTCTTCCAGGAAACACCATATATTTT.

This clone was found a few times. The chain carries TRBV9 and TRBJ2-7; TRBD2 aligns across 8 bases. The germline V gene encodes CDR1 SGDLS and CDR2 YYNGEE. This CDR3 is built from 16 residues. V lost 0 bases, J lost 2 bases, and 7 bases stayed unmatched. CDR3 nucleotides: TGTGCCAGCAGCGTAGCTACCAGCGGGAGTCCCTACGAGCAGTACTTC. Translated: CASSVATSGSPYEQYF.

V is TRBV18 and J is TRBJ1-2; D gene unclear. Trimming took off 6 bases at V and 4 bases at J, with 12 bases between the two ends. The CDR3 runs 13 residues. Germline V CDR1 and CDR2: KGHSH, LQKENI. The CDR3 DNA reads TGTGCCAGCTCTGTGGACGGAATCTATGGCTACACCTTC. Encoded protein: CASSVDGIYGYTF.

The chain carries TRBV30 and TRBJ1-6, with D unclear. The CDR3 covers 13 residues. Between the trimmed V and J ends, which lost 0 bases and 6 bases, there was a span of 6 bases. Germline V gene sequence: CDR1 GTSNPN, CDR2 SVGIG (reference sequence). The DNA of the CDR3 is TGTGCCTGGAGTGTCGGTTTTAATTCACCCCTCCACTTT. Residues: CAWSVGFNSPLHF.

J is TRBJ1-1 and V is TRBV2; D gene ambiguous. V was pared by 7 bases and J by 0 bases, with 3 bases between. The length of the CDR3 is 11 residues. Germline V lookup: CDR1 SNHLY, CDR2 FYNNEI. The CDR3 nucleotides are TGTGCCAGCACGGTGAACACTGAAGCTTTCTTT. Encoded protein: CASTVNTEAFF.

In this sample, this clone turned up a few times. CDR3 region: CSVVTSGDTQYF. The CDR3 region has the DNA TGCAGCGTTGTGACTAGCGGAGATACGCAGTATTTT. The V and J genes are TRBV29-1 and TRBJ2-3; 9 bases match TRBD2. V shed 4 bases and J 5 bases; nucleotides not matched to a gene: 1. The CDR3 runs 12 residues. The V gene's germline CDR1 is SQVTM and CDR2 ANQGSEA.

The V gene is TRBV7-9, the J gene TRBJ1-5, with unresolved D. Trimming removed 7 bases from V and 2 bases from J, with 9 bases in between. Germline V gene sequence: CDR1 SEHNR, CDR2 FQNEAQ (reference sequence). The CDR3 extends over 13 amino acids. CDR3 loop: CASTPLGNQPQHF. DNA of the CDR3: TGTGCCAGCACCCCACTTGGCAATCAGCCCCAGCATTTT.

This clone was found a few times. This sequence joins TRBV7-9 and TRBJ2-3; 8 bases fit TRBD1. Germline V gene data show CDR1 as SEHNR and CDR2 as FQNEAQ (reference sequence). The trim removed 5 bases at V and 1 base at J, leaving 8 bases unmatched. CDR3 length equals 16 residues. The CDR3 bases are TGTGCCAGCAGCCTTTCCGGGGGACAGGGCACAGATACGCAGTATTTT. The encoded protein is CASSLSGGQGTDTQYF.

In its sample, this clone was seen a few times. The V call is TRBV7-2, the J call TRBJ2-7; D is possibly TRBD2 (6 bases). The CDR3 runs to 16 residues. Germline CDR1 reads SGHTA; CDR2 reads FQGNSA. V lost 1 base and J 6 bases, leaving 19 bases between the germline ends. The CDR3 sequence is CASSLVGSQVSGEQYF. The CDR3 nucleotides read TGTGCCAGCAGCTTAGTCGGGAGTCAGGTGTCGGGCGAGCAGTACTTC.